These 17 T cell receptor beta chains were all obtained from the same sample, sequenced in a study of T cell repertoires in cytomegalovirus infection. TCRdb ran MiXCR on the reads and lists one entry per CDR3 protein. This table has hundreds of thousands of distinct CDR3 sequences, 25% to 40% appearing once. The antigens for these receptors are not known. Sequenced here: cultured CD8+ T cells from PBMCs, sampled from culture after CMV antigen stimulation. The receptors here all came from a human donor in good health (CMV status not recorded). Some clones in this sample may be carry-over from other donors' samples.

Concerning this clonotype itself: This CDR3 is missing its conserved last phenylalanine or tryptophan, likely due to a read error. The chain recombines TRBV7-8 with TRBJ2-3; 9 bases match TRBD2. V gave up 0 bases and J gave up 0 bases; unmatched junction bases: 10. There are 19 residues in the CDR3. Germline values: CDR1 SGHVS, CDR2 FQNEAQ. The DNA of the CDR3 is TGTGCCAGCAGCTTAGCTAAGCGGGGGGTATCCTCTAGCACAGATACGCAGTATTCT. Encoded protein: CASSLAKRGVSSSTDTQYS.

A note on this clonotype: Mismatch with germline at one junction end may stem from a read error. V usage is TRBV7-8 and J usage is TRBJ1-5; D is ambiguous. The CDR3 length is 13 residues. The V gene's germline CDR1 is SGHVS and CDR2 FQNEAQ. The chain's CDR3 is CASRLGEVQPQHF. The CDR3 region has the DNA TGTGCCAGCAGATTAGGCGAGGTGCAGCCCCAGCATTTT.

The V and J genes are TRBV10-3 and TRBJ2-3; 8 bases are a match to TRBD2. This CDR3 is built from 15 residues. CDR1 and CDR2 (germline): ENHRY, SYGVKD. The V gene end was trimmed by 6 bases and the J gene end by 3 bases; junction bases not matched to a gene: 8. The CDR3 DNA sequence: TGTGCCATCAGAGACAACGGGGGGGCTACAGATACGCAGTATTTT. Amino acids: CAIRDNGGATDTQYF.

The chain carries TRBV5-1 and TRBJ2-3, with 11 positions matching TRBD2. Germline V gene data show CDR1 as SGHRS and CDR2 as YFSETQ. J lost 5 bases, V lost 3 bases, and 8 bases had no gene match. The CDR3 has 16 residues. CDR3 loop: CASSWPGLAAGDTQYF. CDR3 DNA: TGCGCCAGCAGCTGGCCGGGACTAGCGGCGGGAGATACGCAGTATTTT.

The rearrangement links TRBV19 to TRBJ2-7; D is possibly TRBD1 (6 bases). The CDR3 extends over 14 amino acids. Germline CDR1 and CDR2: LNHDA and SQIVND (reference sequence). Between the trimmed V and J ends, which lost 6 bases and 2 bases, there was a span of 14 bases. CDR3 loop: CASSAGRGAYEQYF. In DNA, the CDR3 is TGTGCCAGTAGCGCCGGCAGGGGTGCCTACGAGCAGTACTTC.

In this sample, this clonotype turned up many times. Written as DNA, the CDR3 is TGTGCCAGCAGCACCCCTAAAGGCGGGCGGGCCCCGGAGACCCAGTACTTC. It is translated as CASSTPKGGRAPETQYF. V is TRBV7-9 and J is TRBJ2-5; a possible D gene is TRBD2 (5 bases). Germline V gene data show CDR1 as SEHNR and CDR2 as FQNEAQ (reference sequence). The V and J ends lost 5 bases and 5 bases respectively, with 24 bases between them. This CDR3 is built from 17 residues. The whole variable domain, filled in from reference TRBV7-9 and TRBJ2-5, reads DTGVSQNPRHKITKRGQNVTFRCDPISEHNRLYWYRQTLGQGPEFLTYFQNEAQLEKSRLLSDRFSAERPKGSFSTLEIQRTEQGDSAMYLCASSTPKGGRAPETQYFGPGTRLLVL.

This clonotype was seen more than once but under ten times. The DNA for the CDR3 is TGTGCCAGCAGCGGGGACGGACCAAACACTGAAGCTTTCTTT. Translating gives CASSGDGPNTEAFF. The chain joins TRBV4-2 to TRBJ1-1; perhaps TRBD1 as D (5 bases). The V gene lost 5 bases and the J gene lost 2 bases, with 12 bases spanning the gap. CDR3 length equals 14 residues. CDR1 is LGHNA and CDR2 is YNFKEQ in the germline V gene.

This rearrangement joins TRBV10-3 to TRBJ2-7; 9 nucleotides line up with TRBD2. With 6 bases clipped from V and 3 bases from J, the junction kept 3 bases outside the gene matches. Germline CDR1 is ENHRY and CDR2 is SYGVKD. This CDR3 is 13 amino acids long. The DNA for the CDR3 is TGTGCCATCAGCGGACTAGCGCACTACGAGCAGTACGTC. This encodes CAISGLAHYEQYV.

In the case of this clonotype: One base away lies a much larger clone, so this may be a sequencing read error. V gene TRBV7-6 combines with J gene TRBJ2-1; D not certain. The CDR3 is made up of 16 amino acids. Deletions cut 5 bases from V and 0 bases from J, with 14 bases between. Germline CDR1 is SGHVS and CDR2 is FNYEAQ. CDR3 DNA sequence: TGTGCCAGCAGCACAATTTTCCGAGACTCCTACAATGAGCAGTTCTTC. Protein: CASSTIFRDSYNEQFF.

The chain carries TRBV27 and TRBJ2-3, with D possibly TRBD1 on 6 matching bases. CDR3 size: 19 residues. Germline values: CDR1 MNHEY, CDR2 SMNVEV (reference sequence). Trimming cost V 5 bases and J 2 bases, with 26 bases left between them. The CDR3 sequence: CASSRGPPRQASNTDTQYF. The CDR3 region has the DNA TGTGCCAGCAGTCGGGGCCCCCCGCGACAGGCCTCAAACACAGATACGCAGTATTTT.

The rearrangement joins TRBV15 to TRBJ1-1; D unclear. CDR1 and CDR2 (germline): LNHNV, YYDKDF (reference sequence). V lost 0 bases and J lost 4, with 9 bases in between. CDR3 length equals 14 residues. This CDR3 is CATSRDLGGTEAFF. CDR3 sequence (DNA): TGTGCCACCAGCAGAGATTTGGGTGGCACTGAAGCTTTCTTT.

A few counts support this clonotype. This chain uses TRBV4-1 with TRBJ1-1; 8 bases align to TRBD1. Unmatched junction bases numbered 6, after V lost 0 bases and J lost 0 bases. This CDR3 has 17 amino acids. CDR1 and CDR2 from the germline V gene are MGHRA and YSYEKL. In nucleotides, the CDR3 is TGCGCCAGCAGCCAAGAAGGGACAGGACCTATGAACACTGAAGCTTTCTTT. Translating gives CASSQEGTGPMNTEAFF.

The chain links TRBV6-1 to TRBJ2-7; weak D call: TRBD2 (7 bases). Trimming cost V 2 bases and J 5 bases, with 13 bases left between them. The length of the CDR3 is 14 residues. The germline CDR1 and CDR2 sequences are MNHNS and SASEGT. The CDR3 region is CASSEWGGRDEQYV. CDR3 DNA: TGTGCCAGCAGTGAATGGGGGGGGCGGGACGAGCAGTACGTC.

The chain couples TRBV6-1 to TRBJ1-1; 12 bases map to TRBD1. CDR1 and CDR2 from the germline V gene are MNHNS and SASEGT. The CDR3 has 19 amino acids. Unmatched junction bases numbered 17, after V lost 6 bases and J lost 3 bases. CDR3 amino acids: CASRIEGQGAKLGDTEAFF. The CDR3 nucleotides are TGTGCCAGCAGGATAGAGGGACAGGGGGCGAAATTGGGCGACACTGAAGCTTTCTTT.

This clonotype was found many times. V usage is TRBV7-9 and J usage is TRBJ1-5, with D uncertain. The CDR3 is 13 residues long. The V gene's germline CDR1 is SEHNR and CDR2 FQNEAQ (reference sequence). The V end was cut by 5 bases, the J end by 0 bases, with 5 bases between. The CDR3 DNA reads TGTGCCAGCAGCCCTCATAGCAATCAGCCCCAGCATTTT. Translated, it gives CASSPHSNQPQHF.

This clonotype was seen at least ten times. The chain combines TRBV6-6 with TRBJ1-2; D is uncertain. CDR1 MNHNY and CDR2 SVGAGI come from the germline V gene (reference sequence). The CDR3 is 14 amino acids. Trimming took off 5 bases at V and 7 bases at J, with 17 bases between the two ends. CDR3 DNA: TGTGCCAGCAGTACACCCTGGGTTTGGGTTGGCTACACCTTC. Translated, it gives CASSTPWVWVGYTF.

The CDR3 protein is CASSPRDWSQPQHF. The DNA of the CDR3 is TGTGCCAGCAGCCCCCGGGATTGGAGTCAGCCCCAGCATTTT. The rearrangement joins TRBV9 to TRBJ1-5, with D unresolved. Germline lookup yields CDR1 SGDLS and CDR2 YYNGEE. Trimming took off 4 bases at V and 6 bases at J, with 14 bases between the two ends. This CDR3 contains 14 residues. Full variable domain (remainder filled in from reference TRBV9 and TRBJ1-5): DSGVTQTPKHLITATGQRVTLRCSPRSGDLSVYWYQQSLDQGLQFLIQYYNGEERAKGNILERFSAQQFPDLHSELNLSSLELGDSALYFCASSPRDWSQPQHFGDGTRLSIL.